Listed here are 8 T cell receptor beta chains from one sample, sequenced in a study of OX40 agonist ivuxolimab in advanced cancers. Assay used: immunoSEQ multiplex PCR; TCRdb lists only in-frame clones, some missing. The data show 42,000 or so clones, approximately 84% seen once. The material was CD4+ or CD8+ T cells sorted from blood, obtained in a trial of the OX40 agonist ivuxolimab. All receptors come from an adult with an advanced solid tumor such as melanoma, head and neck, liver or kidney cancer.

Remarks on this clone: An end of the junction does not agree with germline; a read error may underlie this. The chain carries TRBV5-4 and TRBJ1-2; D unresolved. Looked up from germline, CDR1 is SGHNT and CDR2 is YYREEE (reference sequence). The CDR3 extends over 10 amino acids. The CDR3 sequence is CASGSAFLDF. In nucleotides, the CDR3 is TGTGCCAGCGGATCAGCCTTTCTTGACTTC.

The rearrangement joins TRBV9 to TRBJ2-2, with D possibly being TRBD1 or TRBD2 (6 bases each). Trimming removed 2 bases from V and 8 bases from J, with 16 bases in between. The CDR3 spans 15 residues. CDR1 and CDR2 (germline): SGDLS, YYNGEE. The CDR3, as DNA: TGTGCCAGCAGCGTCCAGGGGACTCCAGAGGGGGAGCTGTTTTTT. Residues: CASSVQGTPEGELFF.

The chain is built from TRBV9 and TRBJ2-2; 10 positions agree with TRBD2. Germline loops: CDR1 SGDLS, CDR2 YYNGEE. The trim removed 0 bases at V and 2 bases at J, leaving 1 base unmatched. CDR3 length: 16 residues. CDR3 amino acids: CASSVGTSGNTGELFF. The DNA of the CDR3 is TGTGCCAGCAGCGTAGGGACTAGCGGAAACACCGGGGAGCTGTTTTTT.

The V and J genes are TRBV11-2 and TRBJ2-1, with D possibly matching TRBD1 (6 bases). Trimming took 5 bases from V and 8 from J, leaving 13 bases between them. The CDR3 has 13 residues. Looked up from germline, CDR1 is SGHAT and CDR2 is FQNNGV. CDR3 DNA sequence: TGTGCCAGCAGCAACACAGGGCCCGATGAGCAGTTCTTC. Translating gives CASSNTGPDEQFF.

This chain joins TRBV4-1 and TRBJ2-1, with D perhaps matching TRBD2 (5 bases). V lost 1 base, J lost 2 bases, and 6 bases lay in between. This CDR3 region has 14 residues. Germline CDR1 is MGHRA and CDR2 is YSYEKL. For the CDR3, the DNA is TGCGCCAGCAGCCAAGGCGGGCCCTACAATGAGCAGTTCTTC. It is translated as CASSQGGPYNEQFF.

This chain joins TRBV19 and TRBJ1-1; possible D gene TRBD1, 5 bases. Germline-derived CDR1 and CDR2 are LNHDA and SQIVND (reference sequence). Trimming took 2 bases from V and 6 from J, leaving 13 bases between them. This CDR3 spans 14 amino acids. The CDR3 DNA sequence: TGTGCCAGTAGTATAAGGGGACCGTTCGCTGAAGCTTTCTTT. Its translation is CASSIRGPFAEAFF.

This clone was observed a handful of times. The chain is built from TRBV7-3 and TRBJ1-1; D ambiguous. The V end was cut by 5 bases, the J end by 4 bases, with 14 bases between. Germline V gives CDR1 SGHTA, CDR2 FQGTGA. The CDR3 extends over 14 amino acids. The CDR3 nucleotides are TGTGCCAGCAGCCCAAAGATCGCGAGCACTGAAGCTTTCTTT. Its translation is CASSPKIASTEAFF.

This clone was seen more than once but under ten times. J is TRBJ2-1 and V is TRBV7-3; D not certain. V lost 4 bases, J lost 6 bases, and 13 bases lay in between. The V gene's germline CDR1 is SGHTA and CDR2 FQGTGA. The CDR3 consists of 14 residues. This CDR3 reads CASSSDVGSNEQFF. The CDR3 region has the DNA TGTGCCAGCAGCTCTGATGTCGGCAGCAATGAGCAGTTCTTC. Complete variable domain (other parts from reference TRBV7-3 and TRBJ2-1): GAGVSQTPSNKVTEKGKYVELRCDPISGHTALYWYRQSLGQGPEFLIYFQGTGAADDSGLPNDRFFAVRPEGSVSTLKIQRTERGDSAVYLCASSSDVGSNEQFFGPGTRLTVL.